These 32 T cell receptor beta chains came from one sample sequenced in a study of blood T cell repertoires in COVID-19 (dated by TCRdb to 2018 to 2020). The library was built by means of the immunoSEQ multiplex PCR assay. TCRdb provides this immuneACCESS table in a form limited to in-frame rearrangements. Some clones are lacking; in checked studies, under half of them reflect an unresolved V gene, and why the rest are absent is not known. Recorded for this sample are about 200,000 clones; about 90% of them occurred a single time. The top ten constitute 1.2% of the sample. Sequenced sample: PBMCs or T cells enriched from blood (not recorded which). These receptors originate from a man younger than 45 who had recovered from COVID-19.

DNA of the CDR3: TGTGCCAGCAGCTTATATAGTAGCGGGCTATATCGCACAGATACGCAGTATTTT. It encodes CASSLYSSGLYRTDTQYF. V usage is TRBV7-2 and J usage is TRBJ2-3, with TRBD2 matching 7 bases. Germline values: CDR1 SGHTA, CDR2 FQGNSA. The CDR3 runs to 18 residues. J lost 1 base, V lost 2 bases, and 12 bases had no gene match.

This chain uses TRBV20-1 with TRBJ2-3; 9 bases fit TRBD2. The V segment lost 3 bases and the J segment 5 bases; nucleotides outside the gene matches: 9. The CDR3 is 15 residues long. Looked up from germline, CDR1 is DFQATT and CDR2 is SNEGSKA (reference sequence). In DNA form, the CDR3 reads TGCAGTGCTAGTGGGGTCAGCGGGGGGAGAGATACGCAGTATTTT. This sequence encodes CSASGVSGGRDTQYF.

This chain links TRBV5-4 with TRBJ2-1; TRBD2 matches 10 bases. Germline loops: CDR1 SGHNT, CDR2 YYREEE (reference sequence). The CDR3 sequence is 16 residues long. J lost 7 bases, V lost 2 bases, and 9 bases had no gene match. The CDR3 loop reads CASSLTSGKGNNEQFF. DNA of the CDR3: TGTGCCAGCAGCTTAACTAGCGGGAAAGGGAATAATGAGCAGTTCTTC.

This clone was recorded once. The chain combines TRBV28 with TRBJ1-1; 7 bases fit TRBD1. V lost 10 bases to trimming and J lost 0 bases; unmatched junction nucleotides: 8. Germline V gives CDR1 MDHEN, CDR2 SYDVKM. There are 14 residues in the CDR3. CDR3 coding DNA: TGTGCCACCGGGGGCAGGGGGATGAACACTGAAGCTTTCTTT. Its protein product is CATGGRGMNTEAFF.

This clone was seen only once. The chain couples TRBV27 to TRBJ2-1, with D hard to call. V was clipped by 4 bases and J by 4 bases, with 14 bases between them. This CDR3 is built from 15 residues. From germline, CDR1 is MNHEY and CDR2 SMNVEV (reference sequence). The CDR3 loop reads CASSSRLTHYNEQFF. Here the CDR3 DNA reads TGTGCCAGCAGTTCGCGGCTAACTCATTACAATGAGCAGTTCTTC.

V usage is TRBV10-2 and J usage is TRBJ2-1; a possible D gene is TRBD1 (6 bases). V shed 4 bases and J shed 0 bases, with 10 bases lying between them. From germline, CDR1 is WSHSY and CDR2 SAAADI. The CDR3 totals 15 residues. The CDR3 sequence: CASSVDRSSYNEQFF. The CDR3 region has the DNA TGCGCCAGCAGTGTCGACAGGAGCTCCTACAATGAGCAGTTCTTC.

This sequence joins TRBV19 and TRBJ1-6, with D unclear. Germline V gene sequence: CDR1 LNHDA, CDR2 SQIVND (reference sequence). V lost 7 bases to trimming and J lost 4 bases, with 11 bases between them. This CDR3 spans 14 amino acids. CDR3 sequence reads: CASMFGGYNSPLHF. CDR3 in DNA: TGTGCCAGTATGTTTGGCGGATATAATTCACCCCTCCACTTT.

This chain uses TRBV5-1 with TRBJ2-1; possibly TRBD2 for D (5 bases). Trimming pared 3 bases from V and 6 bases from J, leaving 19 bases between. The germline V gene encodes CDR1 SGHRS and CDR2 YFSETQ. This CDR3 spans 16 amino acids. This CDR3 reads CASSSNIASPSNEQFF. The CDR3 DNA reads TGCGCCAGCAGCTCTAACATAGCGTCCCCATCCAATGAGCAGTTCTTC.

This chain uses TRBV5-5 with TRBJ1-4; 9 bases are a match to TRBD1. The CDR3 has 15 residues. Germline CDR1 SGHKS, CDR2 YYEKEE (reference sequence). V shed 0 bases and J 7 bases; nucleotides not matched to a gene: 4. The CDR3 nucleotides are TGTGCCAGCAGCTTGGATGGGACAGGGACTGAAAAACTGTTTTTT. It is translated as CASSLDGTGTEKLFF.

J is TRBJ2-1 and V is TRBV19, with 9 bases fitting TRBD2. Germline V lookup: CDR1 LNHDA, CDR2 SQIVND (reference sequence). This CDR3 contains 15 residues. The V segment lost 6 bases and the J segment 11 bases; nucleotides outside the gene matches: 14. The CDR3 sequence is CASSFGASGINQQFF. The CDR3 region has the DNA TGTGCCAGTAGCTTCGGGGCTAGCGGGATAAATCAGCAGTTCTTC.

The DNA for the CDR3 is TGTGCCAGCAGCGGCGGGGGACAGAACACTGAAGCTTTCTTT. It encodes CASSGGGQNTEAFF. The V call is TRBV7-6, the J call TRBJ1-1; possible D gene TRBD1, 6 bases. V was clipped by 5 bases and J by 1 base, with 11 bases between them. Germline V gene sequence: CDR1 SGHVS, CDR2 FNYEAQ. The CDR3 extends over 14 amino acids.

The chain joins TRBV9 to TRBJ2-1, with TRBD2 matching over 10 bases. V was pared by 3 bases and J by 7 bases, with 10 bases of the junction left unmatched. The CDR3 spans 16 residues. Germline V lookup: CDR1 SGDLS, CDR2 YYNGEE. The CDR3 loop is CASSELAGTPGNEQFF. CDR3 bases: TGTGCCAGCAGCGAACTAGCGGGAACTCCCGGAAATGAGCAGTTCTTC. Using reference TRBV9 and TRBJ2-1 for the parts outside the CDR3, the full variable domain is DSGVTQTPKHLITATGQRVTLRCSPRSGDLSVYWYQQSLDQGLQFLIQYYNGEERAKGNILERFSAQQFPDLHSELNLSSLELGDSALYFCASSELAGTPGNEQFFGPGTRLTVL.

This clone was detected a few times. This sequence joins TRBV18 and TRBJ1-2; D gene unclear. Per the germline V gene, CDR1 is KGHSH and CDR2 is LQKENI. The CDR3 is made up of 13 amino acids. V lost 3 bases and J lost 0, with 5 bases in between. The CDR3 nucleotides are TGTGCCAGCTCACCTCAGGCTAACTATGGCTACACCTTC. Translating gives CASSPQANYGYTF.

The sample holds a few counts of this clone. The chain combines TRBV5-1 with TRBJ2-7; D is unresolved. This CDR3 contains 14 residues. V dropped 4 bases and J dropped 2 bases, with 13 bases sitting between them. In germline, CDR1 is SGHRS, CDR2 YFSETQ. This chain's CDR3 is CASSHSRTTYEQYF. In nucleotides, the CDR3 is TGCGCCAGCAGCCACTCCCGCACCACCTACGAGCAGTACTTC.

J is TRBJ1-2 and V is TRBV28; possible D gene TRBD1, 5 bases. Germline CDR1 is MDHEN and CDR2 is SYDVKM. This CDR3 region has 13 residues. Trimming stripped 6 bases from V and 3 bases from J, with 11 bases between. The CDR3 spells CASSQGFYYGYTF. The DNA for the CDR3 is TGTGCCAGCAGCCAGGGATTTTACTATGGCTACACCTTC.

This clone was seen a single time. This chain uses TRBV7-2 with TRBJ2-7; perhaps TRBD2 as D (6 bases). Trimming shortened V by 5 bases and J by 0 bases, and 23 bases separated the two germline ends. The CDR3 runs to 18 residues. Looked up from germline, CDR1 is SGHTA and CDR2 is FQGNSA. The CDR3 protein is CASSPRQALLASSYEQYF. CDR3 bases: TGTGCCAGCAGCCCTAGACAAGCCCTTCTAGCGAGCTCCTACGAGCAGTACTTC.

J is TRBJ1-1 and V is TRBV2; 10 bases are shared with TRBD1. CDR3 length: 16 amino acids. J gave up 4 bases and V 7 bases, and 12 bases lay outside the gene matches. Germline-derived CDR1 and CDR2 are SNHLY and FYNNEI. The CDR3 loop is CASTTGTGAGGTEAFF. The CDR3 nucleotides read TGTGCCAGCACAACCGGGACAGGGGCCGGGGGCACTGAAGCTTTCTTT.

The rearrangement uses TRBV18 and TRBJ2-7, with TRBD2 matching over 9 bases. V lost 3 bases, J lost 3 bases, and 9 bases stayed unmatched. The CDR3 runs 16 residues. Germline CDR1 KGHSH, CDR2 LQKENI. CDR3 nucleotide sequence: TGTGCCAGCTCACCTCCGGGACTAGCTGGTATCTACGAGCAGTACTTC. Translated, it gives CASSPPGLAGIYEQYF.

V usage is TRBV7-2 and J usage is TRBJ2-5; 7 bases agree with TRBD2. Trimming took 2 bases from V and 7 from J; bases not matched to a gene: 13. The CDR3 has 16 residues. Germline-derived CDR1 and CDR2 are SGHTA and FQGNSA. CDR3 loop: CASSLKFGEGAGTQYF. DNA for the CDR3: TGTGCCAGCAGCTTAAAGTTCGGGGAGGGTGCCGGGACCCAGTACTTC.

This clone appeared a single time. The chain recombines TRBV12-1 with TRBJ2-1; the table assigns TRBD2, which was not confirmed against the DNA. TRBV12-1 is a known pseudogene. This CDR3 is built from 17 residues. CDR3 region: CASSSPIAGVRYNEQFF. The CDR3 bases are TGTGCCAGCAGCTCACCCATAGCGGGAGTCCGCTACAATGAGCAGTTCTTC.

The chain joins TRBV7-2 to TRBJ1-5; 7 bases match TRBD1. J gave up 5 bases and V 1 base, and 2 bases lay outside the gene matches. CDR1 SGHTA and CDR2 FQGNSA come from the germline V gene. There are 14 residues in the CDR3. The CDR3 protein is CASSLVTGDQPQHF. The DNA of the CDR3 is TGTGCCAGCAGCTTAGTCACAGGGGATCAGCCCCAGCATTTT.

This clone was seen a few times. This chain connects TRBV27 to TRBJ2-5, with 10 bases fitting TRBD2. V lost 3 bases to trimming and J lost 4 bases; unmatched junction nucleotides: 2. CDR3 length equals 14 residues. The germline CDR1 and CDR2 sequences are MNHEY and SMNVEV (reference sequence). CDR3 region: CASSFASGRETQYF. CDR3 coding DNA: TGTGCCAGCAGTTTCGCTAGCGGGAGAGAGACCCAGTACTTC.

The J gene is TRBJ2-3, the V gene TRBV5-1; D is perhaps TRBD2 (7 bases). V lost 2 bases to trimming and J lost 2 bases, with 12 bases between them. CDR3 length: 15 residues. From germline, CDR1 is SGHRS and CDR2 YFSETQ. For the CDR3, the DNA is TGCGCCAGCAGCTTTGGGGGGGCCTCCACAGATACGCAGTATTTT. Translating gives CASSFGGASTDTQYF.

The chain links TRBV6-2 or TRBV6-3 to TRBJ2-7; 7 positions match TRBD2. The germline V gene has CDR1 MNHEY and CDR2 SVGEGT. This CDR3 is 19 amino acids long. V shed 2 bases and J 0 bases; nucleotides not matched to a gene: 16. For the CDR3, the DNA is TGTGCCAGCAGTTACCAGTACCGCTGGGGGGGGATGAGCTCCTACGAGCAGTACTTC. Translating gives CASSYQYRWGGMSSYEQYF.

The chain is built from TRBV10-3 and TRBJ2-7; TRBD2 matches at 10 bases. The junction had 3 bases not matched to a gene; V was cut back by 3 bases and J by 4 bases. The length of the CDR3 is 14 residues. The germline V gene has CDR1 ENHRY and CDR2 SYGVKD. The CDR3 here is CAISDLAGAYEQYF. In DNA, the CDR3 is TGTGCCATCAGTGATCTAGCGGGAGCATACGAGCAGTACTTC.

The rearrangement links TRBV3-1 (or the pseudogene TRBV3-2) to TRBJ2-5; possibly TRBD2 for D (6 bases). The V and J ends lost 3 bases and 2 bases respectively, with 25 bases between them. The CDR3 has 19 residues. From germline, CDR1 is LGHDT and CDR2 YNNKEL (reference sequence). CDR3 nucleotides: TGTGCCAGCAGCCAGAGGGAGGCTAGATTTGTCCTACTTCAAGAGACCCAGTACTTC. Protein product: CASSQREARFVLLQETQYF.

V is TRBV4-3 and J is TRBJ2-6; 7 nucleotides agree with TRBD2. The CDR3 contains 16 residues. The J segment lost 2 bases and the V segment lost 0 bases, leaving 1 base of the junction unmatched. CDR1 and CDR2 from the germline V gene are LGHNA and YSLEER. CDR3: CASSQDGGAGANVLTF. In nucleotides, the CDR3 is TGCGCCAGCAGCCAAGATGGGGGGGCTGGGGCCAACGTCCTGACTTTC.

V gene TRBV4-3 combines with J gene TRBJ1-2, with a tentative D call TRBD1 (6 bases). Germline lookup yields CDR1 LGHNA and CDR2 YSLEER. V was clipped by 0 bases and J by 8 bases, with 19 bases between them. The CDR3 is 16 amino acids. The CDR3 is CASSQDLAGGAGGYTF. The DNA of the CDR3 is TGCGCCAGCAGCCAAGATCTTGCGGGGGGCGCGGGAGGCTACACCTTC.

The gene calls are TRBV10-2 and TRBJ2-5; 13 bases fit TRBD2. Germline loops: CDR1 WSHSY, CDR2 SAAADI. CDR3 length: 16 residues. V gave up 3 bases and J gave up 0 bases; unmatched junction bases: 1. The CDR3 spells CASSDGLAGDQETQYF. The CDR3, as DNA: TGCGCCAGCAGTGACGGACTAGCGGGGGACCAAGAGACCCAGTACTTC.

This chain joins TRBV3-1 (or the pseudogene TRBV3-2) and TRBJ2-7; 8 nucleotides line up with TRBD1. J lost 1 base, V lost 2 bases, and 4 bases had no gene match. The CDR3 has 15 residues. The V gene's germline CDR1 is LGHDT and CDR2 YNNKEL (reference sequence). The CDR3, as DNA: TGTGCCAGCAGCCAATTCGGACAGGGATCCTACGAGCAGTACTTC. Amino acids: CASSQFGQGSYEQYF.

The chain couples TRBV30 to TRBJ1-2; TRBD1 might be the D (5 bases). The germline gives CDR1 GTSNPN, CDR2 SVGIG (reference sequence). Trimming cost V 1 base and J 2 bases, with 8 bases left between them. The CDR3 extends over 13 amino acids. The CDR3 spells CAWSGTLNYGYTF. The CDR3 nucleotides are TGTGCCTGGAGTGGGACATTAAACTATGGCTACACCTTC.

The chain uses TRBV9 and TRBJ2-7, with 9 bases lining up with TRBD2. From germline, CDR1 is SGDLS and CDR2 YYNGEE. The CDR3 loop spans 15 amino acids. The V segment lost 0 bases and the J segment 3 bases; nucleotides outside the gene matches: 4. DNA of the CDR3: TGTGCCAGCAGCGTAGCGGGACTAGCTAGCTACGAGCAGTACTTC. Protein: CASSVAGLASYEQYF.